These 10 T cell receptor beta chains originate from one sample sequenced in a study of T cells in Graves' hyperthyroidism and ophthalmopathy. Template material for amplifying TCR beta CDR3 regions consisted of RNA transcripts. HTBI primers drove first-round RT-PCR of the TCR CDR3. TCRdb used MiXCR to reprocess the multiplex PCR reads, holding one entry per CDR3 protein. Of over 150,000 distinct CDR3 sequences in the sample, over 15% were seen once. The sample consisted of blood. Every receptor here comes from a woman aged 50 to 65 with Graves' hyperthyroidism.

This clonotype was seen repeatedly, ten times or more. The CDR3 sequence: CSARGVDYGYTF. CDR3 nucleotide sequence: TGCAGTGCCAGGGGGGTCGACTATGGCTACACCTTC. The genes are TRBV20-1 and TRBJ1-2; 7 nucleotides line up with TRBD1. The CDR3 totals 12 residues. Germline loops: CDR1 DFQATT, CDR2 SNEGSKA (reference sequence). V lost 6 bases to trimming and J lost 3 bases; unmatched junction nucleotides: 4.

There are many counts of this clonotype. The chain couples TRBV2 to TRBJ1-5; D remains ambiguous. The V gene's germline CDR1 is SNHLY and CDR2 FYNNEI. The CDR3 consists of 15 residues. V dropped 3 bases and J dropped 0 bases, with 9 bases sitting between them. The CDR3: CASSEDRNSNQPQHF. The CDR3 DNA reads TGTGCCAGCAGTGAGGACCGGAATAGCAATCAGCCCCAGCATTTT.

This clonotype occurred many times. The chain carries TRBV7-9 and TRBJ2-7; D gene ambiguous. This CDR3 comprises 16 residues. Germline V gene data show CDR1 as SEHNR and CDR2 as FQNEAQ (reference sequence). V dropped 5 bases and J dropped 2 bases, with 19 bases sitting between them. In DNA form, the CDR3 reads TGTGCCAGCAGCCCCCCCACAAGCGAGGAACCCTACGAGCAGTACTTC. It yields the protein CASSPPTSEEPYEQYF.

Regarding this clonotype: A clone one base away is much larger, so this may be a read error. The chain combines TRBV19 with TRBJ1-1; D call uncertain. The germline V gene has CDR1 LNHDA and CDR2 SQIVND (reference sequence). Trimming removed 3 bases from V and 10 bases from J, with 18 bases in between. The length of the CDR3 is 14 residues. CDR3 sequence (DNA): TGTGCCAGTAGTATCAGAGGAGATTTCCCTGTAGCTTTCTTT. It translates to CASSIRGDFPVAFF. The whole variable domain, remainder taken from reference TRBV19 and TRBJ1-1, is DGGITQSPKYLFRKEGQNVTLSCEQNLNHDAMYWYRQDPGQGLRLIYYSQIVNDFQKGDIAEGYSVSREKKESFPLTVTSAQKNPTAFYLCASSIRGDFPVAFFGQGTRLTVV.

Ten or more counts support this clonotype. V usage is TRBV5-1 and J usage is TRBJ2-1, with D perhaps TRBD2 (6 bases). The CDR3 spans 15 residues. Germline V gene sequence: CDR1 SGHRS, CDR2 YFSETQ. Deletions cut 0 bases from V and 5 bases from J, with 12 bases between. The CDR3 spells CASSLVPGANNEQFF. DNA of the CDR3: TGCGCCAGCAGCTTGGTGCCGGGAGCTAACAATGAGCAGTTCTTC.

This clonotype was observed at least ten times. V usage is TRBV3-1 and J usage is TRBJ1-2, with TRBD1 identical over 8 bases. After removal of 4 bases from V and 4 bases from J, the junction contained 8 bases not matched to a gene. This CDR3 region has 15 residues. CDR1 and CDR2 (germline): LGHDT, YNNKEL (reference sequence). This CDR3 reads CASSRTGNQLYGYTF. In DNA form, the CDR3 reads TGTGCCAGCAGCCGGACAGGGAACCAACTCTATGGCTACACCTTC.

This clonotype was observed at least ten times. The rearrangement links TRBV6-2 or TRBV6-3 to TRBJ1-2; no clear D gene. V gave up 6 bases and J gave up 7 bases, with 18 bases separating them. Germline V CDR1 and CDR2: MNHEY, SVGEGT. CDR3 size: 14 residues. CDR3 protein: CASRKFTPRSGYTF. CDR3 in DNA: TGTGCCAGCAGAAAGTTTACCCCTCGGAGTGGCTACACCTTC.

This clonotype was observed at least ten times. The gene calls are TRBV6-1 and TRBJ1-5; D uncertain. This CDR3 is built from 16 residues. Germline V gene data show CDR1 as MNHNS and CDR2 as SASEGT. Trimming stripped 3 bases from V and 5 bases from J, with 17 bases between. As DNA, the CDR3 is TGTGCCAGCAGTGATCCCCTTAGATCCTGGGATCAGCCCCAGCATTTT. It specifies CASSDPLRSWDQPQHF.

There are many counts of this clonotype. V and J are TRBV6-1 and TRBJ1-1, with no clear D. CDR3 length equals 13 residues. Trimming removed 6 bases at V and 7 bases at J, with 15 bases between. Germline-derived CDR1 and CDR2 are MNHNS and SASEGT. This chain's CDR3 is CASRSQTSFEAFF. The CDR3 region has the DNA TGTGCCAGCAGGTCGCAGACATCTTTTGAAGCTTTCTTT.

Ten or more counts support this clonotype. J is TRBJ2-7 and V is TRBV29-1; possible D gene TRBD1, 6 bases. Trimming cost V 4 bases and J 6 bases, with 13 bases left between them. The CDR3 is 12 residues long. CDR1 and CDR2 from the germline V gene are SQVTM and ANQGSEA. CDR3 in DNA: TGCAGCGTTGCCCGAGGGGGTATCGAGCAGTACTTC. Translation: CSVARGGIEQYF.